This T cell receptor (beta chain) was recovered during a study of blood T cell repertoires in COVID-19. Overall study: The United States, Italy and Spain were the sources of the acute and convalescent COVID-19 samples.

The ends lost 3 bases at V and 5 bases at J; junction bases unmatched: 4. The CDR3 is 14 amino acids. CDR1 is MDHEN and CDR2 is SYDVKM in the germline V gene. This clone was counted between two and nine times. Only in-frame clones appear in the TCRdb table, and some are missing; sequencing was by immunoSEQ multiplex PCR. The sample has approximately 290,000 clones; 87% are singletons. This chain joins TRBV28 and TRBJ2-7; 10 bases line up with TRBD1. The receptor comes from a man younger than 30 with active or convalescent COVID-19. What was sequenced was peripheral blood. The CDR3, as DNA: TGTGCCAGCAGTTTCCCCGGGACAGGGGACGAGCAGTACTTC. Amino acid sequence: CASSFPGTGDEQYF.